This T cell receptor (beta chain) derives from a study of T-cell reconstitution after alpha-beta-depleted transplantation in children (dated by TCRdb to 2016 to 2017). A note on the overall study: The study quantitatively tracked T-cell immune reconstitution after TCRalphabeta/CD19-depleted allogeneic hematopoietic cell transplantation in children using TCR repertoire profiling.

Receptor libraries were prepared by PCR. The run used an Illumina HiSeq 2500. To normalize quantification of the TCRbeta repertoire, the TCR libraries were built with molecular barcoding that relied on unique molecular identifiers. The public reads were quality trimmed at Q25 with fastp and then assembled into clones with MiXCR by TCRdb, keeping productive beta chains. Rows with a matching CDR3 protein are joined into one entry that keeps the most common DNA and genes. In this sample the table shows roughly 500,000 distinct CDR3 sequences, 30% to 35% of which occur a single time. Roughly 2.5% of the sample rests with the top ten. This clonotype was found a few times. No cognate antigen has been identified for it. No much larger clone is present one base from it, and per-base qualities are unavailable. V ends up 2 bases short and J 4 bases short, with an unmatched junction base count of 10. The germline V gene (reference sequence) specifies MNHEY as CDR1 and SMNVEV as CDR2. Counted from cysteine to phenylalanine, this CDR3 has 16 amino acids. Kept here is only the CDR3 DNA, which spans 48 bases and is read in frame from base 1.

The sample consisted of PBMCs from the stem cell graft donor, taken from the stem cell graft. This TCR derives from a human donor who donated a stem cell graft to a child with aplastic anemia. The chain uses TRBV27 and TRBJ2-5; TRBD2 fits 7 bases in the junction. The DNA sequence is as follows: TGTGCCAGCAGTTTAGTCCCCAGCGGGATAGGAGAGACCCAGTACTTC. It encodes CASSLVPSGIGETQYF.